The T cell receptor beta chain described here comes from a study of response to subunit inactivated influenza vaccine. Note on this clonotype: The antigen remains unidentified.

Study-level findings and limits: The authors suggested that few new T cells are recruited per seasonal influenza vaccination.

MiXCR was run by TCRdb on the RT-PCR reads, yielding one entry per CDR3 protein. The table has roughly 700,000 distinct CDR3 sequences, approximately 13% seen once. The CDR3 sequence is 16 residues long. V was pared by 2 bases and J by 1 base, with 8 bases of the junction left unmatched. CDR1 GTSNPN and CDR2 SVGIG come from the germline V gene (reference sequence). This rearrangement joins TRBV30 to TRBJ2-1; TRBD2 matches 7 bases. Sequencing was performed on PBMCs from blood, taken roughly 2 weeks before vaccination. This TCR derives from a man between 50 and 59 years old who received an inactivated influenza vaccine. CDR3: CAWSRTGGGSYNEQFF. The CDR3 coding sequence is TGTGCCTGGAGTAGGACGGGGGGAGGGTCCTACAATGAGCAGTTCTTC.